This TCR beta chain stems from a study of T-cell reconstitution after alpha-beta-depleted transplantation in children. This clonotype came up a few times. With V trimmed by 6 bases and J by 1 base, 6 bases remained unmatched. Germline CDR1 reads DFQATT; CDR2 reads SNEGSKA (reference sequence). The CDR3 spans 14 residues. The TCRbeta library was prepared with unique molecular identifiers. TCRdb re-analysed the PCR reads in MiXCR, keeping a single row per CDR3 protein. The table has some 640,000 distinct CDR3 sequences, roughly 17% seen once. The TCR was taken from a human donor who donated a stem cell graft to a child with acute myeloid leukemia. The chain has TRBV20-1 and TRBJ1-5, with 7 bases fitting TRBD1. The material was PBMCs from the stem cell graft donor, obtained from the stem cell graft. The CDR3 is CSAPQGGSNQPQHF. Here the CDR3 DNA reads TGCAGTGCGCCTCAGGGGGGGAGCAATCAGCCCCAGCATTTT.